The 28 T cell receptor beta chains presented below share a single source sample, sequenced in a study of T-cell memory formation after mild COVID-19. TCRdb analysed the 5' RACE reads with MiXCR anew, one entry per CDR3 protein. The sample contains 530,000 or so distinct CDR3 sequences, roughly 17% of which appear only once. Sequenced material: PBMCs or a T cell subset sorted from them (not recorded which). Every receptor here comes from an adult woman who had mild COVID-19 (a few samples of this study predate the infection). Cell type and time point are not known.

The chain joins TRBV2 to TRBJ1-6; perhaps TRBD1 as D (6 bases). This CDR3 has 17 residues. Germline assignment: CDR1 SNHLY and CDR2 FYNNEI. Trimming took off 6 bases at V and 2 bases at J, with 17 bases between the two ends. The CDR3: CASRSGTQGAYNSPLHF. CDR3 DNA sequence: TGTGCCAGCAGATCGGGGACACAGGGTGCCTATAATTCACCCCTCCACTTT.

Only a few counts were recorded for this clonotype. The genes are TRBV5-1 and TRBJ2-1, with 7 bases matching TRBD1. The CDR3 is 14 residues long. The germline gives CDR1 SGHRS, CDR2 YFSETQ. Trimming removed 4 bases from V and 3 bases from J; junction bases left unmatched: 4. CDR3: CASSPGQLYNEQFF. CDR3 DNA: TGCGCCAGCAGCCCGGGACAGCTCTACAATGAGCAGTTCTTC.

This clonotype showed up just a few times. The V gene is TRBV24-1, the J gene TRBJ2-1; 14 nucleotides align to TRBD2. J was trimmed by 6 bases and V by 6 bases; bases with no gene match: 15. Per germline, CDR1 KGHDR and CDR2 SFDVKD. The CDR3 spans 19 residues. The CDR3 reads CATSPLSGTSGRPSNEQFF. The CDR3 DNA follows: TGTGCCACCAGTCCTCTGTCCGGGACTAGCGGGAGACCCTCCAATGAGCAGTTCTTC.

CDR3 DNA: TGTGCCAGCAGCTCCCCCGGCCAAGGGGAATCTGGGGCCAACGTCCTGACTTTC. Protein: CASSSPGQGESGANVLTF. The J gene is TRBJ2-6, the V gene TRBV7-9; weak D call: TRBD1 (5 bases). Germline V gene sequence: CDR1 SEHNR, CDR2 FQNEAQ (reference sequence). The CDR3 loop spans 18 amino acids. With 4 bases removed from V and 1 base from J, the gap between germline ends came to 17 bases.

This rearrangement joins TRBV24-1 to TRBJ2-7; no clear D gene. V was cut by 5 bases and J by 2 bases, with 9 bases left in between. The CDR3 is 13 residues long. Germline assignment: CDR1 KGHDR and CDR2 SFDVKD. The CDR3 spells CATSGPPTYEQYF. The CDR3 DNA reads TGTGCCACCAGTGGTCCCCCAACCTACGAGCAGTACTTC.

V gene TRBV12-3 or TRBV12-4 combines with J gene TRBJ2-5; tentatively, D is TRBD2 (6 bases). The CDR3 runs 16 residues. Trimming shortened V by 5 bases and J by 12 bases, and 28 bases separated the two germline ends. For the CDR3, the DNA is TGTGCCAGCAGTCCCCACCTCCGAACCGGGGGTCAAGGGAAGTACTTC. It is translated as CASSPHLRTGGQGKYF.

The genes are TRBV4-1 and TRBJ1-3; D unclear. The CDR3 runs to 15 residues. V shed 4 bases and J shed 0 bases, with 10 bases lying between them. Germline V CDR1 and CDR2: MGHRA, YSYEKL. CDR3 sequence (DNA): TGCGCCAGCAGCCTTATTAAGGTCTCTGGAAACACCATATATTTT. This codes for CASSLIKVSGNTIYF.

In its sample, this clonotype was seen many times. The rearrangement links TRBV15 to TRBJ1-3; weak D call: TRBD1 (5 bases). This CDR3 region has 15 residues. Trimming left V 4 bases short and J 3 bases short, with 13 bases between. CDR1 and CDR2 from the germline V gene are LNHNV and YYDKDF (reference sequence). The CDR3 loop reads CATSITREGGNTIYF. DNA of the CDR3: TGTGCCACCAGCATTACCAGGGAAGGTGGAAACACCATATATTTT.

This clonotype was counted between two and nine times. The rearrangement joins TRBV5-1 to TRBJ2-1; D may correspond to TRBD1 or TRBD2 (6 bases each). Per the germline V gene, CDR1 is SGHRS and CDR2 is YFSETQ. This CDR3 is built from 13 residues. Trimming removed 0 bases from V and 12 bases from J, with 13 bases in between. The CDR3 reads CASSLAEGDWQFF. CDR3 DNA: TGCGCCAGCAGCTTGGCGGAGGGGGATTGGCAGTTCTTC.

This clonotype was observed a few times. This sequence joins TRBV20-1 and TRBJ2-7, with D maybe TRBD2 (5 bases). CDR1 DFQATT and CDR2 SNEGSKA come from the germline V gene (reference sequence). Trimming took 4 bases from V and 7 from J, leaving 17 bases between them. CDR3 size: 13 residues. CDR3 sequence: CSAIPVRGWEQYF. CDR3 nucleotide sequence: TGCAGTGCTATCCCCGTCCGGGGTTGGGAGCAGTACTTC.

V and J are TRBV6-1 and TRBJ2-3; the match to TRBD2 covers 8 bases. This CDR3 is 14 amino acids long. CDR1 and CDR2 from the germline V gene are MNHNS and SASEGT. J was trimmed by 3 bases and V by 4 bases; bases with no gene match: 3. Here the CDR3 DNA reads TGTGCCAGCAGTGGTAGCGGGAAGACAGATACGCAGTATTTT. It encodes CASSGSGKTDTQYF.

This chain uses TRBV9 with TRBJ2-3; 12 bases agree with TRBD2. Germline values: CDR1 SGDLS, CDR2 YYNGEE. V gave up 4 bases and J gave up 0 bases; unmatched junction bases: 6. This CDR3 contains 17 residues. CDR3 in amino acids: CASSPGLAGTSTDTQYF. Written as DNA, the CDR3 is TGTGCCAGCAGCCCCGGACTAGCGGGGACTAGCACAGATACGCAGTATTTT.

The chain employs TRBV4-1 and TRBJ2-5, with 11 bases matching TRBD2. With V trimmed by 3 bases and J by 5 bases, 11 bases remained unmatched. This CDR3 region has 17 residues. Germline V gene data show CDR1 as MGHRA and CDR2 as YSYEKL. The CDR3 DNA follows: TGCGCCAGCAGCCAGGCCTTCCTAGCGGGGGGCCGGGAGACCCAGTACTTC. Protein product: CASSQAFLAGGRETQYF.

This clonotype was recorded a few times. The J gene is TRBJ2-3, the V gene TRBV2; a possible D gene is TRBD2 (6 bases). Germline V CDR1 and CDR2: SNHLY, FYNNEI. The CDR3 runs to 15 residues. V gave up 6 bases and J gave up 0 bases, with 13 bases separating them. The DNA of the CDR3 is TGTGCCAGCAGATTAGCGGCTTCTAGCACAGATACGCAGTATTTT. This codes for CASRLAASSTDTQYF.

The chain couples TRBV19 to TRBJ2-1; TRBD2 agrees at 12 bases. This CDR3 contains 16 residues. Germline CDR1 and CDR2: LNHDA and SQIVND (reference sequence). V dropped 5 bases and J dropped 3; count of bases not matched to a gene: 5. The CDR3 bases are TGTGCCAGTAGTCCCTCTAGCGGGGGGGGCTACAATGAGCAGTTCTTC. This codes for CASSPSSGGGYNEQFF.

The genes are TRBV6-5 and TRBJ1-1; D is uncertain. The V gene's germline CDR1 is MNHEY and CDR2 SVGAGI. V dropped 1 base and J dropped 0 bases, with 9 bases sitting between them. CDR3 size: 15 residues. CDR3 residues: CASSYFGRMNTEAFF. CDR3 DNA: TGTGCCAGCAGTTACTTCGGACGTATGAACACTGAAGCTTTCTTT.

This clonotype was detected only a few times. DNA of the CDR3: TGTGCCAGCAGTGACTGGACTTCTCAAGAGACCCAGTACTTC. Translation: CASSDWTSQETQYF. The chain couples TRBV2 to TRBJ2-5; TRBD2 is a possible D gene (5 bases). Deletions cut 3 bases from V and 2 bases from J, with 10 bases between. The CDR3 consists of 14 residues. The germline CDR1 and CDR2 sequences are SNHLY and FYNNEI.

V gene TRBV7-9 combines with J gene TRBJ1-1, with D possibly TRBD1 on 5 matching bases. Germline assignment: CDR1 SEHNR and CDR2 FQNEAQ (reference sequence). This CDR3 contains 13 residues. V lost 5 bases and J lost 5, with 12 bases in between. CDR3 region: CASSIIWGTEAFF. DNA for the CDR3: TGTGCCAGCAGCATTATCTGGGGGACTGAAGCTTTCTTT.

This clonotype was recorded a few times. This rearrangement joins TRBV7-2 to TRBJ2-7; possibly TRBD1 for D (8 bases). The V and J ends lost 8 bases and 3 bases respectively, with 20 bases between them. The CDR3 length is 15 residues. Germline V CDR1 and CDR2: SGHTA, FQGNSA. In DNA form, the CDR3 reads TGTGCCAGCGCTGGGGGGGGGACAGGAGACTACGAGCAGTACTTC. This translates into CASAGGGTGDYEQYF.

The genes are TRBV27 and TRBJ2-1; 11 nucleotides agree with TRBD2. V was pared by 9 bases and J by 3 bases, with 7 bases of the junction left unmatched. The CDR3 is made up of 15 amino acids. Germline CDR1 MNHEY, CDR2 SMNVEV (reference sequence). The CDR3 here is CASHSGGARYNEQFF. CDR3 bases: TGTGCCAGTCATAGCGGGGGGGCTCGCTACAATGAGCAGTTCTTC.

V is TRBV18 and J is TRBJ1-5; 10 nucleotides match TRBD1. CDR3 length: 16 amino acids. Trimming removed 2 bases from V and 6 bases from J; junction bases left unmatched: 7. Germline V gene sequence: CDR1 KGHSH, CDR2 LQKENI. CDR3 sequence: CASSPKLGQGTQPQHF. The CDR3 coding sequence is TGTGCCAGCTCACCAAAGTTGGGACAGGGGACTCAGCCCCAGCATTTT.

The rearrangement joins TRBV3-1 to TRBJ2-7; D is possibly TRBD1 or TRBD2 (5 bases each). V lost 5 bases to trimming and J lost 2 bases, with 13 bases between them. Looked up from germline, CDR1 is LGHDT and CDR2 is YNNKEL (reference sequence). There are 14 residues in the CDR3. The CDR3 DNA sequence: TGTGCCAGCAGCTTTGAGGGGATTCCCTACGAGCAGTACTTC. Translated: CASSFEGIPYEQYF.

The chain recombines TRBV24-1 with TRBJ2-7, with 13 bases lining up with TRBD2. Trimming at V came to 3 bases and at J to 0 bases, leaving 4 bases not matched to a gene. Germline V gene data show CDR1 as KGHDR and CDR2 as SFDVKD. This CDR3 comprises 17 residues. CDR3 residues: CATSDAGTSGISYEQYF. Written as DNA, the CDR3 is TGTGCCACCAGTGATGCGGGGACTAGCGGGATCTCCTACGAGCAGTACTTC.

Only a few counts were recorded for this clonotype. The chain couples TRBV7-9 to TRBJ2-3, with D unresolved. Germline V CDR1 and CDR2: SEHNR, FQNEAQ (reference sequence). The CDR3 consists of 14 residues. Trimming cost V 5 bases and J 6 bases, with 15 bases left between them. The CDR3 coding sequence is TGTGCCAGCAGCCCTATAAGAAGTAACGATACGCAGTATTTT. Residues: CASSPIRSNDTQYF.

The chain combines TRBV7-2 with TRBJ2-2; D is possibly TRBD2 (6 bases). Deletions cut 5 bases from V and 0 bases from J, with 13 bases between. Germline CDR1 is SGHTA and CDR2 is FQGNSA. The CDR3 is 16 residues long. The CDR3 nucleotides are TGTGCCAGCAGCCTGACCGGGACTCCGAACACCGGGGAGCTGTTTTTT. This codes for CASSLTGTPNTGELFF.

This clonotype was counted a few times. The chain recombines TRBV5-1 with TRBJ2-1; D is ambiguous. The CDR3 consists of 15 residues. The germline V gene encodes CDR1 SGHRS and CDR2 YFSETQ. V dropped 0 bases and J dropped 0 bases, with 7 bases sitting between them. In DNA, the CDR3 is TGCGCCAGCAGCTTGGTCTACCCCTCCTACAATGAGCAGTTCTTC. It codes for CASSLVYPSYNEQFF.

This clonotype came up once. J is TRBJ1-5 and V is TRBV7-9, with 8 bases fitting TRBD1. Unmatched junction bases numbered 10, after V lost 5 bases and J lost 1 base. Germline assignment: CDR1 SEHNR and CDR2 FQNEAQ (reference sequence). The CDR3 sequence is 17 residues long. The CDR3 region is CASSQSTGAWSNQPQHF. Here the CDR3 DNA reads TGTGCCAGCAGCCAATCGACAGGGGCATGGAGCAATCAGCCCCAGCATTTT.

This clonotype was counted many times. The CDR3 DNA is TGTGCCAGCAGTGTACTAGCGGGAGCCTACGAGCAGTACTTC. Translated: CASSVLAGAYEQYF. The J gene is TRBJ2-7, the V gene TRBV12-3 or TRBV12-4; 11 nucleotides line up with TRBD2. The CDR3 covers 14 residues. V shed 5 bases and J 2 bases; nucleotides not matched to a gene: 2.